The source of this TCR beta chain is a study of blood T cells in healthy people across ages. This clonotype was found a few times. Looked up from germline, CDR1 is SGHAT and CDR2 is FQNNGV. CDR3 length equals 14 residues. Trimming removed 1 base at V and 6 bases at J, with 10 bases between. The use of a sample-barcoded 5' primer and a J-beta primer mix characterized a second PCR of 7 to 11 cycles. Each CDR3 protein gets one entry after TCRdb re-called the 5' RACE reads with MiXCR. The sample includes approximately 780,000 distinct CDR3 sequences, around 24% seen only once; the top ten take 3%. These data also featured in a second study, about T cells of mothers and their children.

This chain connects TRBV11-2 to TRBJ2-1; a possible D gene is TRBD2 (6 bases). The sequence was collected from a boy between 10 and 17 years old in good health. Sequenced sample: blood. The CDR3 DNA reads TGTGCCAGCAGCTTAGGAGCGGAGGGCAATGAGCAGTTCTTC. Its translation is CASSLGAEGNEQFF. The full variable domain, in which reference TRBV11-2 and TRBJ2-1 provide the parts outside the CDR3, is EAGVAQSPRYKIIEKRQSVAFWCNPISGHATLYWYQQILGQGPKLLIQFQNNGVVDDSQLPKDRFSAERLKGVDSTLKIQPAKLEDSAVYLCASSLGAEGNEQFFGPGTRLTVL.